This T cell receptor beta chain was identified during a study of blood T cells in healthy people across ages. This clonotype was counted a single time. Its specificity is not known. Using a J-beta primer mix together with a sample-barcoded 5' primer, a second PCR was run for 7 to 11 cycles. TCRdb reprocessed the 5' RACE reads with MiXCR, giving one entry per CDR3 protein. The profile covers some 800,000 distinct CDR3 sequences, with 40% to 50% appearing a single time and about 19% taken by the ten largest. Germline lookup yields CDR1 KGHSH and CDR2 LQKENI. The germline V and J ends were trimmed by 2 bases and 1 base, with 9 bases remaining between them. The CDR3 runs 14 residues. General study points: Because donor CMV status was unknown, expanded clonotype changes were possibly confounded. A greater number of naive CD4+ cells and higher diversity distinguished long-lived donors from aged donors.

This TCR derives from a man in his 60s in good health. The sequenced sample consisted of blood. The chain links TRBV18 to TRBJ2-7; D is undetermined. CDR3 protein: CASSPSERSYEQYF. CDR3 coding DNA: TGTGCCAGCTCACCATCAGAACGGTCCTACGAGCAGTACTTC. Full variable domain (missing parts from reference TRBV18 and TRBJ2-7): NAGVMQNPRHLVRRRGQEARLRCSPMKGHSHVYWYRQLPEEGLKFMVYLQKENIIDESGMPKERFSAEFPKEGPSILRIQQVVRGDSAAYFCASSPSERSYEQYFGPGTRLTVT.